This passage covers 18 T cell receptor beta chains from one sample sequenced in a study of prognosis after radiotherapy for stage I lung cancer. TCR beta CDR3 amplification from genomic DNA was performed by two-round multiplex PCR. Individual primers that were specific to each TRBV and TRBJ gene served in first-round PCR. TCRdb processed the multiplex PCR reads anew with MiXCR; each CDR3 protein has one entry. The table includes more than 30,000 distinct CDR3 sequences, 42% detected once. The specimen comprised PBMCs, sampled before or after stereotactic body radiation therapy (not recorded which). These receptor sequences come from a donor of 50 years or more with non-small cell lung cancer.

On this clonotype: Possible read error: a much larger clone is one base away. This chain links TRBV6-5 with TRBJ2-5; D is unresolved. The germline V and J ends were trimmed by 4 bases and 1 base, with 13 bases remaining between them. This CDR3 contains 15 residues. Germline V gene data show CDR1 as MNHEY and CDR2 as SVGAGI. CDR3 DNA: TGTGCCAGCAGTTCCTCCACATGTCTCCAAGAGACCCAGTACTTC. This translates into CASSSSTCLQETQYF.

The sample holds one count of this clonotype. The chain links TRBV11-2 to TRBJ2-5; D gene ambiguous. Germline lookup yields CDR1 SGHAT and CDR2 FQNNGV. This CDR3 region has 11 residues. V dropped 5 bases and J dropped 5 bases, with 6 bases sitting between them. Written as DNA, the CDR3 is TGTGCCAGCAGCATGAGGGAGACCCAGTACTTC. It specifies CASSMRETQYF. Variable domain in full (rest from reference TRBV11-2 and TRBJ2-5): EAGVAQSPRYKIIEKRQSVAFWCNPISGHATLYWYQQILGQGPKLLIQFQNNGVVDDSQLPKDRFSAERLKGVDSTLKIQPAKLEDSAVYLCASSMRETQYFGPGTRLLVL.

This clonotype was picked up many times. The chain recombines TRBV6-2 or TRBV6-3 with TRBJ2-7; D may be TRBD2 (5 bases). Germline CDR1 MNHEY, CDR2 SVGEGT. The V and J ends lost 8 bases and 1 base respectively, with 9 bases between them. The CDR3 has 12 residues. The CDR3 sequence: CASGSISYEQYF. The CDR3 coding sequence is TGTGCCAGCGGGAGCATATCCTACGAGCAGTACTTC.

This clonotype was seen many times. The rearrangement uses TRBV28 and TRBJ2-5, with 10 bases fitting TRBD1. After removal of 6 bases from V and 5 bases from J, the junction contained 9 bases not matched to a gene. Germline CDR1 reads MDHEN; CDR2 reads SYDVKM. The CDR3 extends over 15 amino acids. The CDR3 DNA reads TGTGCCAGCAGCTCCCTGACAGGGGGCAGGGAGACCCAGTACTTC. Translated: CASSSLTGGRETQYF.

The sample holds many counts of this clonotype. The V call is TRBV6-1, the J call TRBJ2-1, with TRBD2 identical over 10 bases. CDR3 length: 15 residues. Per germline, CDR1 MNHNS and CDR2 SASEGT. V dropped 6 bases and J dropped 6; count of bases not matched to a gene: 8. CDR3 DNA sequence: TGTGCCAGCAGAATGAGCGGGAGGGCATCCAATGAGCAGTTCTTC. Its translation: CASRMSGRASNEQFF.

This clonotype is labeled as medium-sized. The chain joins TRBV6-5 to TRBJ1-2, with TRBD1 matching 8 bases. Germline assignment: CDR1 MNHEY and CDR2 SVGAGI. With 2 bases clipped from V and 8 bases from J, the junction kept 10 bases outside the gene matches. The CDR3 contains 15 residues. The CDR3, as DNA: TGTGCCAGCAGTTACGAAGGACAGGGTATGCGCGGCTACACCTTC. It codes for CASSYEGQGMRGYTF.

About this clonotype: A far larger clone differs by one base, so this is likely a read error. The chain recombines TRBV6-8 with TRBJ2-3; D perhaps matches TRBD1 (8 bases). Germline lookup yields CDR1 MNHGY and CDR2 SAAAGT. The CDR3 totals 17 residues. The CDR3 loop reads CASTRRVQGGSTDTKYF. In DNA form, the CDR3 reads TGTGCCAGCACCAGACGTGTACAGGGGGGGAGCACAGATACGAAGTATTTT.

This sequence joins TRBV28 and TRBJ2-7, with no clear D. The CDR3 consists of 14 residues. V gave up 6 bases and J gave up 0 bases, with 12 bases separating them. Germline V CDR1 and CDR2: MDHEN, SYDVKM. CDR3 region: CASSSRSRSYEQYF. CDR3 nucleotides: TGTGCCAGCAGCTCACGATCTCGCTCCTACGAGCAGTACTTC.

This clonotype occurred many times. The chain recombines TRBV12-3 or TRBV12-4 with TRBJ2-6; a possible D gene is TRBD1 (5 bases). There are 15 residues in the CDR3. V dropped 5 bases and J dropped 1 base, with 9 bases sitting between them. CDR3 in DNA: TGTGCCAGCAGTCGGCAGGGATCTGGGGCCAACGTCCTGACTTTC. As protein: CASSRQGSGANVLTF.

In the case of this clonotype: This clone may be a read error of a much larger clone one base away. Here the CDR3 DNA reads TGTGCCAGCATCCGAAGACTAGCGGGGGGGGGGAATGAGCAGTTCTTC. Translation: CASIRRLAGGGNEQFF. V gene TRBV6-1 combines with J gene TRBJ2-1; 14 bases align to TRBD2. Per the germline V gene, CDR1 is MNHNS and CDR2 is SASEGT. The CDR3 loop spans 16 amino acids. Trimming at V came to 7 bases and at J to 7 bases, leaving 9 bases not matched to a gene.

This clonotype was seen repeatedly, ten times or more. The V and J genes are TRBV12-3 or TRBV12-4 and TRBJ2-5; 11 nucleotides align to TRBD2. The CDR3 is 14 residues long. The V segment lost 6 bases and the J segment 1 base; nucleotides outside the gene matches: 1. Here the CDR3 DNA reads TGTGCCAGCAGAGGGACTAGCGGCCAAGAGACCCAGTACTTC. Residues: CASRGTSGQETQYF.

As regards this clonotype: This likely reflects a read error, since a far larger clone is one base away. The V gene is TRBV27, the J gene TRBJ2-1; 9 bases align to TRBD1. V gave up 4 bases and J gave up 7 bases; unmatched junction bases: 8. CDR1 and CDR2 from the germline V gene are MNHEY and SMNVEV (reference sequence). This CDR3 is built from 15 residues. The CDR3 loop reads CASSYSTGQGNEQFF. Here the CDR3 DNA reads TGTGCCAGCAGTTATAGCACGGGACAGGGTAATGAGCAGTTCTTC.

This clonotype came up many times. The genes are TRBV5-5 and TRBJ1-5, with 11 bases fitting TRBD1. With 4 bases clipped from V and 2 bases from J, the junction kept 2 bases outside the gene matches. The germline CDR1 and CDR2 sequences are SGHKS and YYEKEE (reference sequence). This CDR3 contains 15 residues. CDR3 amino acids: CASSTGQGGNQPQHF. The CDR3 DNA reads as TGTGCCAGCAGCACGGGACAGGGGGGCAATCAGCCCCAGCATTTT.

The sample holds a few counts of this clonotype. With a much larger clone just one base away, this may be a read error. The chain has TRBV12-5 and TRBJ1-2; D is ambiguous. Germline V gene data show CDR1 as LGHNT and CDR2 as FRNRAP. The CDR3 is 12 residues long. The CDR3 DNA is TGTGCTAGTGGTCAGGTTCACTATGGCTACGCCTTC. Its translation: CASGQVHYGYAF.

This clonotype has at least ten counts. The gene calls are TRBV5-5 and TRBJ1-1, with D perhaps matching TRBD1 (6 bases). The CDR3 is 14 amino acids. The ends were cut back, 1 base at V and 4 bases at J, with 11 bases in the middle. CDR1 and CDR2 from the germline V gene are SGHKS and YYEKEE (reference sequence). DNA of the CDR3: TGTGCCAGCAGCTTGTTACAGGGAGGCACTGAAGCTTTCTTT. It is translated as CASSLLQGGTEAFF.

About this clonotype itself: This clone may be a read error of a much larger clone one base away. The rearrangement links TRBV6-2 or TRBV6-3 to TRBJ2-5, with D tentatively TRBD1 (5 bases). From germline, CDR1 is MNHEY and CDR2 SVGEGT. The CDR3 spans 13 residues. The V end lost 7 bases, the J end lost 5 bases, and 14 bases lay between the germline ends. Here the CDR3 DNA reads TGTGCCAGCATCAGGGTCCCGACGGAGACCCAGTACTTC. Its protein is CASIRVPTETQYF.

Details on this clonotype: A junction boundary mismatches the germline segment, possibly from a read error. The chain is built from TRBV6-1 and TRBJ2-7; 11 nucleotides agree with TRBD1. This CDR3 has 13 residues. CDR1 and CDR2 (germline): MNHNS, SASEGT. Here the CDR3 reads CASRGTGGHEHYF. DNA of the CDR3: TGTGCCAGCAGAGGGACAGGGGGTCACGAGCATTACTTC.

The chain combines TRBV7-8 with TRBJ2-1; possible D gene TRBD1, 5 bases. The CDR3 loop spans 13 amino acids. Trimming removed 0 bases from V and 9 bases from J, with 9 bases in between. The germline CDR1 and CDR2 sequences are SGHVS and FQNEAQ. The CDR3, as DNA: TGTGCCAGCAGCTTAGCGCAAGGGGTTGAGCAGTTCTTC. This encodes CASSLAQGVEQFF.